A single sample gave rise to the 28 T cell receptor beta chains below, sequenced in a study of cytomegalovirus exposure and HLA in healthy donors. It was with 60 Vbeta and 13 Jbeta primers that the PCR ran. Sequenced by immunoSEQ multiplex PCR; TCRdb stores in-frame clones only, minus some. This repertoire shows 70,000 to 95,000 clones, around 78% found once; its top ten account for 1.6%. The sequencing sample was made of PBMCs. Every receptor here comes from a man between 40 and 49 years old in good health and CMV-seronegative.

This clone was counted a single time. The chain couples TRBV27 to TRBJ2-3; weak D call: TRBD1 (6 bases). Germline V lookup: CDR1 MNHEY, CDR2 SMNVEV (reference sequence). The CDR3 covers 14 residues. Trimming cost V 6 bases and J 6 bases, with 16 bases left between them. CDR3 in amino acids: CASSLWTDTDTQYF. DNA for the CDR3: TGTGCCAGCAGCCTCTGGACAGATACGGATACGCAGTATTTT.

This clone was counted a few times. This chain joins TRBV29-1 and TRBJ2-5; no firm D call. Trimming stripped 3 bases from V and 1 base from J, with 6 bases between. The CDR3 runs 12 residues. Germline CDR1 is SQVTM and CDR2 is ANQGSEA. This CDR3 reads CSVEVSQETQYF. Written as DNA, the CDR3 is TGCAGCGTTGAGGTGAGCCAAGAGACCCAGTACTTC.

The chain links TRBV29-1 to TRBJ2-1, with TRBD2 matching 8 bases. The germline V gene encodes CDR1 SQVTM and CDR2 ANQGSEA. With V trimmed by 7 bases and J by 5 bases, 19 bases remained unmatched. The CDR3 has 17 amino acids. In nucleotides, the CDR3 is TGCAGCGCCCGACTAGCGTATTCCACCAAATCTCACAATGAGCAGTTCTTC. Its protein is CSARLAYSTKSHNEQFF.

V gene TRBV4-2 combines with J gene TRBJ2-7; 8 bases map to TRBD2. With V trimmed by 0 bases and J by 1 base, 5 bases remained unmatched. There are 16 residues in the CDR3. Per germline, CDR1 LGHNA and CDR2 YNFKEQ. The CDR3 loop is CASSQELAGPSYEQYF. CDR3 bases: TGTGCCAGCAGCCAAGAGTTAGCGGGACCTTCCTACGAGCAGTACTTC.

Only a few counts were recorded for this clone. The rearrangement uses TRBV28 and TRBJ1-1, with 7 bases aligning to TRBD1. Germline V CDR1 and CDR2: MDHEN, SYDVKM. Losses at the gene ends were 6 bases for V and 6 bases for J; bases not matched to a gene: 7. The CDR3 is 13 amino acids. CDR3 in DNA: TGTGCCAGCAGAATACAGGGGATAGCTGAAGCTTTCTTT. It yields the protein CASRIQGIAEAFF.

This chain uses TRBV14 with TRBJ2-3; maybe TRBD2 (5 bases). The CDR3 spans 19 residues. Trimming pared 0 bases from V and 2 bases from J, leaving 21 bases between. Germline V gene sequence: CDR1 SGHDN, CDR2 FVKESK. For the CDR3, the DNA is TGTGCCAGCAGCCAAGATTTTATCCGGTTAGCGATCTACACAGATACGCAGTATTTT. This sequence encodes CASSQDFIRLAIYTDTQYF.

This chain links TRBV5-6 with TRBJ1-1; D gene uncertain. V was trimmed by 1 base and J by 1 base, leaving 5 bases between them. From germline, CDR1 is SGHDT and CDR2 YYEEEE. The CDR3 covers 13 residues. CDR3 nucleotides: TGTGCCAGCAGCTTGACAGAGAACACTGAAGCTTTCTTT. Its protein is CASSLTENTEAFF. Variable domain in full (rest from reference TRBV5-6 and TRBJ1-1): DAGVTQSPTHLIKTRGQQVTLRCSPKSGHDTVSWYQQALGQGPQFIFQYYEEEERQRGNFPDRFSGHQFPNYSSELNVNALLLGDSALYLCASSLTENTEAFFGQGTRLTVV.

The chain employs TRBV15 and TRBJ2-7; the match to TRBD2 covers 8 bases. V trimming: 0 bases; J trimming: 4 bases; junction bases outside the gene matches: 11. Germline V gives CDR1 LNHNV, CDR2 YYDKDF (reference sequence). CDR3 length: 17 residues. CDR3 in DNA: TGTGCCACCAGCAGAGATCGTACTAGCGGAACCCGATACGAGCAGTACTTC. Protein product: CATSRDRTSGTRYEQYF.

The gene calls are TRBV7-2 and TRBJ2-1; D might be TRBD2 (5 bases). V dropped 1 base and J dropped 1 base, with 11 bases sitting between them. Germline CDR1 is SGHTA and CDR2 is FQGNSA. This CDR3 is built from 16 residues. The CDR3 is CASSLDPGGSYNEQFF. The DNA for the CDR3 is TGTGCCAGCAGCTTAGACCCAGGAGGATCCTACAATGAGCAGTTCTTC. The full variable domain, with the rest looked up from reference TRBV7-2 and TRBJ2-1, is GAGVSQSPSNKVTEKGKDVELRCDPISGHTALYWYRQSLGQGLEFLIYFQGNSAPDKSGLPSDRFSAERTGGSVSTLTIQRTQQEDSAVYLCASSLDPGGSYNEQFFGPGTRLTVL.

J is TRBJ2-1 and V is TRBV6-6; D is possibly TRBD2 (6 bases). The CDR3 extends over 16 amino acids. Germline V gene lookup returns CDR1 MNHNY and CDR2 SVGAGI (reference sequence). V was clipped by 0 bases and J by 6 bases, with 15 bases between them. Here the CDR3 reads CASSYSAGISFNEQFF. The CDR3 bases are TGTGCCAGCAGTTACTCTGCGGGGATTAGCTTCAATGAGCAGTTCTTC.

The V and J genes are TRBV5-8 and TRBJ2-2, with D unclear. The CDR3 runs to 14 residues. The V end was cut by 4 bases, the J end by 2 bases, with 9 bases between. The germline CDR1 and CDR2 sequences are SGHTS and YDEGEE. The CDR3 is CASSGRTNTGELFF. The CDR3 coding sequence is TGTGCCAGCAGCGGCAGAACCAACACCGGGGAGCTGTTTTTT.

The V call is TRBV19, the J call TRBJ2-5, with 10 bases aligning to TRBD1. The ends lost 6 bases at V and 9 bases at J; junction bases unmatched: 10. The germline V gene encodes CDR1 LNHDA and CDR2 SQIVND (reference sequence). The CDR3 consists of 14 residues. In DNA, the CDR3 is TGTGCCAGTAGCGGGACAGGGGCCTCCAAGTCCCAGTACTTC. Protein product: CASSGTGASKSQYF.

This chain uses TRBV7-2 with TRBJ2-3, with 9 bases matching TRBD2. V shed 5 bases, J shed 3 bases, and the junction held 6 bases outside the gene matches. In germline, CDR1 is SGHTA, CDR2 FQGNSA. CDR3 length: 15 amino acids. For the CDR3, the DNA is TGTGCCAGCAGCCTGGGACTAGCAGCGACAGATACGCAGTATTTT. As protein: CASSLGLAATDTQYF.

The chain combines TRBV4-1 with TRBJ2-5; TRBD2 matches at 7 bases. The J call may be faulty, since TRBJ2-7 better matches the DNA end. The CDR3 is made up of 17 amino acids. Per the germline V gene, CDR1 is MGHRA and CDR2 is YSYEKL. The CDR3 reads CASSQELRGDRPYEQYF. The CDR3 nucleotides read TGCGCCAGCAGCCAAGAATTACGGGGGGATCGCCCCTACGAGCAGTACTTC.

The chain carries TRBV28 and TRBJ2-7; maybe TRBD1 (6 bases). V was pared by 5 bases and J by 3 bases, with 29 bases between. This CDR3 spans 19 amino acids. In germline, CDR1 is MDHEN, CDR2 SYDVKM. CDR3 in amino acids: CASSPQHQIGQFGVYEQYF. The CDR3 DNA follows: TGTGCCAGCAGTCCCCAACACCAAATAGGACAGTTTGGGGTCTACGAGCAGTACTTC.

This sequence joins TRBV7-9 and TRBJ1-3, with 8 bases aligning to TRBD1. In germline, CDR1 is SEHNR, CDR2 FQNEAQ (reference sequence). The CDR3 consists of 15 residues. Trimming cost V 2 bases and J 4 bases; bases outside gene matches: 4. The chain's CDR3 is CASSLQGAVGNTIYF. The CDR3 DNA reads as TGTGCCAGCAGCTTACAGGGGGCGGTGGGAAACACCATATATTTT.

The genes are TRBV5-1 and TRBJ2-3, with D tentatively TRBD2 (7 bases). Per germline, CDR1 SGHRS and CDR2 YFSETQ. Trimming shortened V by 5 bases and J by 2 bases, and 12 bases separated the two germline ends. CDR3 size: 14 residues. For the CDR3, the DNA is TGCGCCAGCAGTGCGGGGGCTTTCACAGATACGCAGTATTTT. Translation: CASSAGAFTDTQYF.

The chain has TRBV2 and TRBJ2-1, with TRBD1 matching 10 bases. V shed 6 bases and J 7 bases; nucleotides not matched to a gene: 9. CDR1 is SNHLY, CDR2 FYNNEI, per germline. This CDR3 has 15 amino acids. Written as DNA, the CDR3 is TGTGCCAGCAGATACCTAGGGACAGGGGTAAATGAGCAGTTCTTC. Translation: CASRYLGTGVNEQFF.

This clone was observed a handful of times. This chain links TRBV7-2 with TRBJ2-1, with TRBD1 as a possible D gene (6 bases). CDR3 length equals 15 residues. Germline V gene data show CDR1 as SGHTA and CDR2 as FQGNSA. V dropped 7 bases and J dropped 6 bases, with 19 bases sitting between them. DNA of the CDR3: TGTGCCAGCACCCCCCAACAGGGTGGGTTCAATGAGCAGTTCTTC. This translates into CASTPQQGGFNEQFF.

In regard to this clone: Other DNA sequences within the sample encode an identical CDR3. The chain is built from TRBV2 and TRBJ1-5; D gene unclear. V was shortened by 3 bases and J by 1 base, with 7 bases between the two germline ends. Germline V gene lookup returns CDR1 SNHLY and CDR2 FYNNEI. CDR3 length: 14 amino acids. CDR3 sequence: CASSDSHSNQPQHF. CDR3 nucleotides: TGTGCCAGCAGTGACAGTCACAGCAATCAGCCCCAGCATTTT.

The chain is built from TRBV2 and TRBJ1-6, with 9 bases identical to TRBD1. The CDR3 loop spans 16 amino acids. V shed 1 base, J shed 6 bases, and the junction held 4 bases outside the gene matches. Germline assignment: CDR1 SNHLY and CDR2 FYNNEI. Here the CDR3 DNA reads TGTGCCAGCAGTGAAGAACAGGGGGCGATTAATTCACCCCTCCACTTT. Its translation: CASSEEQGAINSPLHF.

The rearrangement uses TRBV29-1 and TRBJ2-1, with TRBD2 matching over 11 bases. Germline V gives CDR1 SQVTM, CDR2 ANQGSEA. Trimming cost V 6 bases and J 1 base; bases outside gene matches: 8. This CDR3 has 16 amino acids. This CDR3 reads CSVSSSSGRSYNEQFF. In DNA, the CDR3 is TGCAGCGTCTCCTCCTCTAGCGGGAGGTCCTACAATGAGCAGTTCTTC.

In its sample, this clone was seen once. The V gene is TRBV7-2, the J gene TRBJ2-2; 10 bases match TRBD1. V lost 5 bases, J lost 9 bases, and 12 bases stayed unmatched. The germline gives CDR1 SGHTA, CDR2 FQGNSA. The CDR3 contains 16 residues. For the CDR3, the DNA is TGTGCCAGCAGCACATCCGGGACAGGGGTCGGTAGGGAGCTGTTTTTT. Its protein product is CASSTSGTGVGRELFF. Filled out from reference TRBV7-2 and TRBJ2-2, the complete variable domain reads GAGVSQSPSNKVTEKGKDVELRCDPISGHTALYWYRQSLGQGLEFLIYFQGNSAPDKSGLPSDRFSAERTGGSVSTLTIQRTQQEDSAVYLCASSTSGTGVGRELFFGEGSRLTVL.

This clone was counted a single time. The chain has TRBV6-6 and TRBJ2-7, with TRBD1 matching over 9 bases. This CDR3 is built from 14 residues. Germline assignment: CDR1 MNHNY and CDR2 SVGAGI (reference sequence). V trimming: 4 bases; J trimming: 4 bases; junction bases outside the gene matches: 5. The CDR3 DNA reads TGTGCCAGCAGTTCGACAGGGGGGGTTTACGAGCAGTACTTC. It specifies CASSSTGGVYEQYF.

CDR3 sequence reads: CASSSTGREKLFF. For the CDR3, the DNA is TGCGCCAGCAGCTCAACAGGGCGGGAAAAACTGTTTTTT. This chain joins TRBV5-1 and TRBJ1-4; tentative D call: TRBD1 (6 bases). The CDR3 spans 13 residues. The germline V gene encodes CDR1 SGHRS and CDR2 YFSETQ. Trimming removed 3 bases from V and 8 bases from J, with 11 bases in between.

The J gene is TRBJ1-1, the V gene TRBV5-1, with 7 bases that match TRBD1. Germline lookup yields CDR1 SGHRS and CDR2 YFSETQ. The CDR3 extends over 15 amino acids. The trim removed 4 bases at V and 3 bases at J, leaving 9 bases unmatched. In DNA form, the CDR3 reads TGCGCCAGCAGCCCCGAGGGGGCATGGGACACTGAAGCTTTCTTT. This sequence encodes CASSPEGAWDTEAFF. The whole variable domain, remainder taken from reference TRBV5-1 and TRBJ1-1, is KAGVTQTPRYLIKTRGQQVTLSCSPISGHRSVSWYQQTPGQGLQFLFEYFSETQRNKGNFPGRFSGRQFSNSRSEMNVSTLELGDSALYLCASSPEGAWDTEAFFGQGTRLTVV.

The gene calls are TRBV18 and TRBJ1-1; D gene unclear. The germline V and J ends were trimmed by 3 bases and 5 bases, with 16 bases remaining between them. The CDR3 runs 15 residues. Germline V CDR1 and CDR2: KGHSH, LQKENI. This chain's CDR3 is CASSPPTGHGTEAFF. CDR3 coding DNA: TGTGCCAGCTCACCTCCCACGGGTCATGGGACTGAAGCTTTCTTT.

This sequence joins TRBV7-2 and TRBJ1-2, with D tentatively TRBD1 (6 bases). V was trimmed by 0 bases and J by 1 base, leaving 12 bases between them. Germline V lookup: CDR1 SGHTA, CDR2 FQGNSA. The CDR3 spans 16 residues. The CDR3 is CASSLAFRGNNYGYTF. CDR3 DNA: TGTGCCAGCAGCTTAGCGTTCAGGGGCAATAACTATGGCTACACCTTC.